The 2 T cell receptor beta chains listed next were all sequenced from one sample in a study of TIL therapy for anti-PD-1-resistant metastatic lung cancer. Time point noted: pre-treatment sample, taken before nivolumab and TIL therapy. The libraries were made with immunoSEQ v3. Clones were sequenced by immunoSEQ multiplex PCR, and TCRdb holds only the in-frame ones, with some missing. Counted here are under 60,000 clones, 86% occurring once; the ten biggest clones make up more than 4.5%. The input for sequencing was blood, taken at baseline. The origin of the receptors is a person between 30 and 80 years old with non-small cell lung cancer.

V gene TRBV19 combines with J gene TRBJ2-1; 10 bases line up with TRBD1. The V and J ends lost 5 bases and 5 bases, in that order; junction bases with no gene match: 15. The CDR3 has 18 amino acids. The germline CDR1 and CDR2 sequences are LNHDA and SQIVND (reference sequence). CDR3 in DNA: TGTGCCAGTAGTGGTGACAGGGGGCTAACTAGCGTGCACAATGAGCAGTTCTTC. Protein product: CASSGDRGLTSVHNEQFF.

The CDR3 here is CAWRGGAEQYF. As DNA, the CDR3 is TGTGCCTGGAGAGGAGGGGCCGAGCAGTACTTC. The V and J genes are TRBV30 and TRBJ2-7; a possible D gene is TRBD2 (6 bases). Germline CDR1 is GTSNPN and CDR2 is SVGIG (reference sequence). Trimming pared 3 bases from V and 6 bases from J, leaving 9 bases between. This CDR3 region has 11 residues.